Here is one T cell receptor beta chain with its context. Its antigen is currently unknown. Here immunoSEQ multiplex PCR was the method, and the copy in TCRdb shows in-frame clones only, minus some. The table shows roughly 63,000 clones, with about 80% occurring only once. Sequencing was preceded by expansion of antigen-specific CD4+ T cells with viral peptide pools in the ViraFEST assay. Culture lasted 10 days before CD4+ T cell isolation. Neither prior SARS-CoV-2 infection nor positive nucleocapsid antibodies were present in the vaccine recipients. The data derive from a study of vaccination effects on CD4 cells after COVID-19. On the study more broadly: Two-dose BNT162b2 or mRNA-1273 vaccination was given to participants.

Regarding the study as a whole: Convalescent patients in the study were few, and early post-infection timepoints were absent.

This clonotype originated in a human donor who received a COVID-19 vaccine. This specimen was CD4+ T cells from PBMCs cultured with SARS-CoV-2 spike peptides, taken before COVID-19 vaccination.

Here the CDR3 reads CASASGTSNEKLFF. DNA of the CDR3: TGTGCCAGCGCGTCCGGGACAAGTAATGAAAAACTGTTTTTT. V gene TRBV5-6 combines with J gene TRBJ1-4; D perhaps matches TRBD1 (6 bases). Germline values: CDR1 SGHDT, CDR2 YYEEEE. Between the trimmed V and J ends, which lost 7 bases and 4 bases, there was a span of 14 bases. The CDR3 totals 14 residues. The full variable domain, in which reference TRBV5-6 and TRBJ1-4 provide the parts outside the CDR3, is DAGVTQSPTHLIKTRGQQVTLRCSPKSGHDTVSWYQQALGQGPQFIFQYYEEEERQRGNFPDRFSGHQFPNYSSELNVNALLLGDSALYLCASASGTSNEKLFFGSGTQLSVL.